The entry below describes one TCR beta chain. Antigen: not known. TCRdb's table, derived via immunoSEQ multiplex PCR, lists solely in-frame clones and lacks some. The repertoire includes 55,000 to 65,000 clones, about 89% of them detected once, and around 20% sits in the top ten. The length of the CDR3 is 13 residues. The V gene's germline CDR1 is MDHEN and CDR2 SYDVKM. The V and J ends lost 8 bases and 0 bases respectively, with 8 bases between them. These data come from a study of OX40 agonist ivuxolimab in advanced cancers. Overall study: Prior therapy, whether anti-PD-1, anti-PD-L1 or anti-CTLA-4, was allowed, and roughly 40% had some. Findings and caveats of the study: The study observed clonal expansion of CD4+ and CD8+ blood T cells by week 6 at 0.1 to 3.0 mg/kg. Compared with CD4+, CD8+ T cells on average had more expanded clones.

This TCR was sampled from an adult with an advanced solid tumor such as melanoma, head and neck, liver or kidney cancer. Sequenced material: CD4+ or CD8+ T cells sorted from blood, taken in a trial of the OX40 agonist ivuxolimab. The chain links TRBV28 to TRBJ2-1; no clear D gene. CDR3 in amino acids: CASGRSSYNEQFF. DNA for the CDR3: TGTGCCAGCGGGCGGAGCTCCTACAATGAGCAGTTCTTC.